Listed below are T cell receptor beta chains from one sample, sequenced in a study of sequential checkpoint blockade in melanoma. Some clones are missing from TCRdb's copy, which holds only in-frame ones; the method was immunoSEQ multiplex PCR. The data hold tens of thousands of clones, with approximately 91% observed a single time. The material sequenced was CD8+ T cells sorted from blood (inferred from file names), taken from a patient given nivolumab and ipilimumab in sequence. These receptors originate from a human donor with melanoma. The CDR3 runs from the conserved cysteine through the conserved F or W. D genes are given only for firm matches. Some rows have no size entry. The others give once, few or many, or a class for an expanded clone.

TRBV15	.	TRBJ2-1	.	TGTGCCACCAGCAGAGTACAGAACTCCTACAATGAGCAGTTCTTC	CATSRVQNSYNEQFF
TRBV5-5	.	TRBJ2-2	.	TGTGCCAGCAGCACTGCTACCGGGGAGCTGTTTTTT	CASSTATGELFF
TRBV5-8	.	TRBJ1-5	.	TGTGCCAGCCGATGGGGGGAGCATAGCAATCAGCCCCAGCATTTT	CASRWGEHSNQPQHF
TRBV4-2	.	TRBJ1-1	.	TGTGCCAGCAGCCAAGAAAGGGGAACACCGAACACTGAAGCTTTCTTT	CASSQERGTPNTEAFF
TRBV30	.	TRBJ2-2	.	TGTGCCTGGAGTGTTGGTTCTCCTAATGAGCTGTTTTTT	CAWSVGSPNELFF
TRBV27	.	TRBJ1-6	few	TGTGCCAGCAGTTTATACAGGGATAATTCACCCCTCCACTTT	CASSLYRDNSPLHF
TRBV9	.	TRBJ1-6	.	TGTGCCAGCAGCGTAGAAGGGAGCTCCTATAATTCACCCCTCCACTTT	CASSVEGSSYNSPLHF
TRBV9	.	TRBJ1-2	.	TGTACCAGCAGCGTCTCGGGGGAGGGGGACTATGGCTACACCTTC	CTSSVSGEGDYGYTF
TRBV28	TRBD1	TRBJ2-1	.	TGTGCCAGCAGTTTCGACAGGGGGGGATACAATGAGCAGTTCTTC	CASSFDRGGYNEQFF
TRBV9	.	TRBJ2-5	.	TGTGCCAGCGGGGGGGCCGTCGGGCAGACCCAGTACTTC	CASGGAVGQTQYF
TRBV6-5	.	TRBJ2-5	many	TGTGCCAGCAGTTACGTGCCCGAGGAGACCCAGTACTTC	CASSYVPEETQYF
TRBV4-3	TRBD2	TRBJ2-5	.	TGCGCCAGCAGCCGCCGACTAGCGGATCAAGAGACCCAGTACTTC	CASSRRLADQETQYF
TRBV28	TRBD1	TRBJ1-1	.	TGTGCCAGCAGTTTAGGACAGGGGTGGGGAATGAACACTGAAGCTTTCTTT	CASSLGQGWGMNTEAFF
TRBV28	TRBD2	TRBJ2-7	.	TGTGCCAGTCAGTTAGCGGGACTCTCCTACGAGCAGTACTTC	CASQLAGLSYEQYF
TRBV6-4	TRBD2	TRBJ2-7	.	TGTGCCAGCAGTGAAGCGGGAGACTCCGGGGAGCAGTACTTC	CASSEAGDSGEQYF
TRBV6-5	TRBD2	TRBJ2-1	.	TGTGCCAGCGGTTCGGGACTAGTTAATGAGCAGTTCTTC	CASGSGLVNEQFF
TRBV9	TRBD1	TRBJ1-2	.	TGTGCCAGCAGCGCACAGGGGGTCGGCTACACCTTC	CASSAQGVGYTF
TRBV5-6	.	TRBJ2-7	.	TGTGCCAGCAGCTTCTCTAACTACGAGCAGTACTTC	CASSFSNYEQYF
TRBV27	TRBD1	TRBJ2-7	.	TGTGCCAGCAGTTTAACAGGGGCCTACGAGCAGTACTTC	CASSLTGAYEQYF
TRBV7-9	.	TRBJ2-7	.	TGTGCCAGCAGCTTAGATGAGGGCAGCGGGGAGCAGTACTTC	CASSLDEGSGEQYF
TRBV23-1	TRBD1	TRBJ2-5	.	TGCGCCAGCCCCGTCGGACAGGACCTCCGGATCACAAAGGAGACCCAGTACTTC	CASPVGQDLRITKETQYF
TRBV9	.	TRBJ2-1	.	TGTGCCAGCAGCGCGTTCGGGTACTCCTACAATGAGCAGTTCTTC	CASSAFGYSYNEQFF
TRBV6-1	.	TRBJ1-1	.	TGTGCCAGCAGTGAAGTGGGGGGGGGCGTTGCTTTCTTT	CASSEVGGGVAFF
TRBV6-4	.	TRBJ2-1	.	TGTGCCAGCAGCGCAGGGGCCAGCTCCTACAATGAGCAGTTCTTC	CASSAGASSYNEQFF